The 20 T cell receptor beta chains below come from one sample, sequenced in a study of CD8 T cells in ankylosing spondylitis. MiXCR, applied by TCRdb to the 5' RACE reads, yields one record per CDR3 protein. The data show under 200,000 distinct CDR3 sequences, approximately 10% seen once. The sequencing sample was made of blood, either unsorted or a sorted T cell fraction (not recorded which). These receptors were collected from a female donor with ankylosing spondylitis or in good health (not recorded which).

This clonotype was counted a few times. The chain is built from TRBV9 and TRBJ2-2; no reliable D call. Germline-derived CDR1 and CDR2 are SGDLS and YYNGEE. CDR3 length equals 12 residues. V gave up 5 bases and J gave up 7 bases, with 9 bases separating them. In DNA form, the CDR3 reads TGTGCCAGCAGTCGCATGGGCGGGGAGCTGTTTTTT. The encoded protein is CASSRMGGELFF.

Many counts were recorded for this clonotype. The chain joins TRBV9 to TRBJ1-2; D is possibly TRBD1 (6 bases). The V end lost 2 bases, the J end lost 6 bases, and 14 bases lay between the germline ends. This CDR3 has 14 amino acids. The germline CDR1 and CDR2 sequences are SGDLS and YYNGEE. The CDR3 sequence is CASSVRGTHHGYTF. The DNA of the CDR3 is TGTGCCAGCAGCGTTCGCGGGACACATCATGGCTACACCTTC.

The J gene is TRBJ1-5, the V gene TRBV11-2, with D possibly being TRBD1 (6 bases). V was pared by 5 bases and J by 2 bases, with 10 bases between. The CDR3 is made up of 14 amino acids. Germline V CDR1 and CDR2: SGHAT, FQNNGV. DNA of the CDR3: TGTGCCAGCAGCCACTGGACAGGCAATCAGCCCCAGCATTTT. Translation gives CASSHWTGNQPQHF.

This clonotype was observed a handful of times. V usage is TRBV11-3 and J usage is TRBJ2-3, with D hard to call. The germline V gene encodes CDR1 SGHNT and CDR2 YENEEA. This CDR3 is built from 12 residues. V was cut by 6 bases and J by 6 bases, with 10 bases left in between. Written as DNA, the CDR3 is TGTGCCAGCAGTTCCTTTAGGGATACGCAGTATTTT. Translating it yields CASSSFRDTQYF.

The chain carries TRBV7-9 and TRBJ2-1; D remains unclear. This CDR3 has 16 amino acids. Germline V CDR1 and CDR2: SEHNR, FQNEAQ (reference sequence). V was clipped by 4 bases and J by 2 bases, with 15 bases between them. The CDR3 nucleotides are TGTGCCAGCAGCTCCCGGGCTCGACCAACCTACAATGAGCAGTTCTTC. It encodes CASSSRARPTYNEQFF.

The chain recombines TRBV30 with TRBJ1-1; possible D gene TRBD1, 5 bases. Trimming cost V 1 base and J 7 bases, with 13 bases left between them. Germline V gene sequence: CDR1 GTSNPN, CDR2 SVGIG (reference sequence). The CDR3 has 13 amino acids. The CDR3 bases are TGTGCCTGGAGTGCAGGGAGGGGCGATGAAGCTTTCTTT. Its protein product is CAWSAGRGDEAFF.

V gene TRBV7-6 combines with J gene TRBJ2-1, with a possible D match to TRBD2 (5 bases). The CDR3 has 14 amino acids. V gave up 1 base and J gave up 5 bases, with 9 bases separating them. Germline-derived CDR1 and CDR2 are SGHVS and FNYEAQ. The CDR3 protein is CASSLEAENNEQFF. Here the CDR3 DNA reads TGTGCCAGCAGCTTAGAAGCGGAGAACAATGAGCAGTTCTTC.

This clonotype was observed a few times. The chain joins TRBV5-4 to TRBJ2-3; TRBD2 agrees at 7 bases. In germline, CDR1 is SGHNT, CDR2 YYREEE (reference sequence). Trimming cost V 4 bases and J 2 bases; bases outside gene matches: 10. The CDR3 is 16 residues long. CDR3 amino acids: CASSRLGEGLTDTQYF. In DNA form, the CDR3 reads TGTGCCAGCAGCCGCTTGGGGGAGGGCCTCACAGATACGCAGTATTTT.

At least ten counts were recorded for this clonotype. For the CDR3, the DNA is TGTGCCACCAGTGATTCGGGTCACAATCAGCCCCAGCATTTT. Protein product: CATSDSGHNQPQHF. The V and J genes are TRBV24-1 and TRBJ1-5; D gene ambiguous. The CDR3 runs 14 residues. CDR1 is KGHDR, CDR2 SFDVKD, per germline. Trimming took off 2 bases at V and 3 bases at J, with 7 bases between the two ends.

This clonotype showed up just once. Mismatch with germline at one junction end may stem from a read error. V is TRBV7-7 and J is TRBJ2-3; D possibly matches TRBD1 or TRBD2 (6 bases each). This CDR3 spans 14 amino acids. Per germline, CDR1 SSHAT and CDR2 FNYEAQ (reference sequence). This chain's CDR3 is CASSLEWGADTQYF. The CDR3 DNA reads TGTGCTAGCAGCTTAGAGTGGGGGGCCGATACGCAGTATTTT.

This clonotype turned up a few times. This chain connects TRBV27 to TRBJ1-5, with no clear D. The length of the CDR3 is 14 residues. V dropped 2 bases and J dropped 4 bases, with 9 bases sitting between them. CDR1 is MNHEY and CDR2 is SMNVEV in the germline V gene (reference sequence). The CDR3 nucleotides read TGTGCCAGCAGTTTACTCGGCGGGAATCAGCCCCAGCATTTT. Protein product: CASSLLGGNQPQHF.

This clonotype was seen only a few times. V gene TRBV2 combines with J gene TRBJ2-5; 11 bases align to TRBD1. CDR3 size: 15 residues. Germline V CDR1 and CDR2: SNHLY, FYNNEI. Trimming cost V 4 bases and J 2 bases; bases outside gene matches: 3. CDR3 coding DNA: TGTGCCAGCAGTGGGACAGGGGGCGGGCAAGAGACCCAGTACTTC. Protein sequence: CASSGTGGGQETQYF. Supplemented by reference TRBV2 and TRBJ2-5, the full variable domain reads EPEVTQTPSHQVTQMGQEVILRCVPISNHLYFYWYRQILGQKVEFLVSFYNNEISEKSEIFDDQFSVERPDGSNFTLKIRSTKLEDSAMYFCASSGTGGGQETQYFGPGTRLLVL.

This clonotype has at least ten counts. The rearrangement links TRBV7-2 to TRBJ2-5, with D possibly matching TRBD1 (7 bases). Trimming took 5 bases from V and 5 from J, leaving 9 bases between them. CDR1 is SGHTA, CDR2 FQGNSA, per germline. This CDR3 contains 12 residues. The CDR3 is CASSAGGETQYF. CDR3 DNA sequence: TGTGCCAGCAGCGCAGGGGGGGAGACCCAGTACTTC.

The CDR3 DNA reads TGTGCCAGCAGCTTTTCGGACTTAGGGGACTATGGCTACACCTTC. This translates into CASSFSDLGDYGYTF. The chain combines TRBV5-5 with TRBJ1-2; D possibly corresponds to TRBD1 (5 bases). The germline V and J ends were trimmed by 2 bases and 3 bases, with 14 bases remaining between them. The CDR3 sequence is 15 residues long. The germline V gene encodes CDR1 SGHKS and CDR2 YYEKEE (reference sequence).

V usage is TRBV7-8 and J usage is TRBJ2-1, with D uncertain. This CDR3 comprises 14 residues. Trimming stripped 1 base from V and 8 bases from J, with 12 bases between. Germline lookup yields CDR1 SGHVS and CDR2 FQNEAQ. CDR3 region: CASSLDLDLDEQFF. In DNA form, the CDR3 reads TGTGCCAGCAGCTTAGACCTTGACCTCGATGAGCAGTTCTTC.

This clonotype has at least ten counts. V is TRBV7-8 and J is TRBJ2-3; 10 bases are a match to TRBD1. Trimming took 5 bases from V and 4 from J; bases not matched to a gene: 12. Germline-derived CDR1 and CDR2 are SGHVS and FQNEAQ. This CDR3 has 17 amino acids. The chain's CDR3 is CASSAPGTGEFADTQYF. In DNA, the CDR3 is TGTGCCAGCAGCGCCCCGGGGACAGGGGAGTTTGCAGATACGCAGTATTTT.

This clonotype was seen repeatedly, ten times or more. This chain connects TRBV4-3 to TRBJ2-7, with TRBD1 matching 8 bases. In germline, CDR1 is LGHNA, CDR2 YSLEER. The CDR3 is 16 amino acids. V lost 0 bases, J lost 5 bases, and 9 bases stayed unmatched. CDR3 region: CASSQDFRQGSNEQYF. The CDR3 DNA is TGCGCCAGCAGCCAAGATTTTCGACAGGGGAGTAACGAGCAGTACTTC.

The CDR3 loop reads CASSVGASGSDEQYF. In DNA, the CDR3 is TGTGCCAGCAGCGTAGGAGCTAGCGGGAGCGACGAGCAGTACTTC. The chain recombines TRBV9 with TRBJ2-7; 10 bases are a match to TRBD2. The trim removed 0 bases at V and 5 bases at J, leaving 5 bases unmatched. The CDR3 is 15 residues long. CDR1 is SGDLS, CDR2 YYNGEE, per germline.

The gene calls are TRBV4-2 and TRBJ2-7; TRBD2 is a possible D gene (5 bases). Germline CDR1 is LGHNA and CDR2 is YNFKEQ. The V gene lost 1 base and the J gene lost 2 bases, with 15 bases spanning the gap. The CDR3 length is 16 residues. DNA for the CDR3: TGTGCCAGCAGCCAAGCCACTAGAGCCCTCACCTACGAGCAGTACTTC. Translating it yields CASSQATRALTYEQYF.

The table lists this clonotype with many counts. The gene calls are TRBV7-2 and TRBJ2-1, with 13 bases identical to TRBD2. CDR1 is SGHTA and CDR2 is FQGNSA in the germline V gene. The CDR3 has 16 residues. J gave up 3 bases and V 5 bases, and 4 bases lay outside the gene matches. Written as DNA, the CDR3 is TGTGCCAGCAGCCCCCGGACTAGCGGGGGCTACAATGAGCAGTTCTTC. Protein: CASSPRTSGGYNEQFF. The whole variable domain, remainder taken from reference TRBV7-2 and TRBJ2-1, is GAGVSQSPSNKVTEKGKDVELRCDPISGHTALYWYRQSLGQGLEFLIYFQGNSAPDKSGLPSDRFSAERTGGSVSTLTIQRTQQEDSAVYLCASSPRTSGGYNEQFFGPGTRLTVL.